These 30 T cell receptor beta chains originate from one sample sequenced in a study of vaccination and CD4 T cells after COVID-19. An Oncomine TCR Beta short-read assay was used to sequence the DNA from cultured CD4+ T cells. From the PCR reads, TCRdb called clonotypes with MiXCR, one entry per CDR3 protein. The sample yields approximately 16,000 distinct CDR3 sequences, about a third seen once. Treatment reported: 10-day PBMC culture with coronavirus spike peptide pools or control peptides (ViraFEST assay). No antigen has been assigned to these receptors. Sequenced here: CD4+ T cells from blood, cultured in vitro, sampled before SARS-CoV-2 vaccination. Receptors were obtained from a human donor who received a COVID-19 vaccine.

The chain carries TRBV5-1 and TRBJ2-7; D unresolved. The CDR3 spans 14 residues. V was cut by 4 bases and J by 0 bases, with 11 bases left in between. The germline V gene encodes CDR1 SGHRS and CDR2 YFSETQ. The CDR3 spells CASSQTLPSYEQYF. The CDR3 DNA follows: TGCGCCAGCAGCCAGACTCTCCCCTCCTACGAGCAGTACTTC.

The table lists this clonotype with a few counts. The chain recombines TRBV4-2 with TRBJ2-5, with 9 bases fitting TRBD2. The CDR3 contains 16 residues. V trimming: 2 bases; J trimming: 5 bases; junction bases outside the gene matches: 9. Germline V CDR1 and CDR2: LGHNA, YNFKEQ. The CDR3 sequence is CASSQRIAGDGETQYF. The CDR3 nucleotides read TGTGCCAGCAGCCAACGAATAGCGGGGGATGGGGAGACCCAGTACTTC.

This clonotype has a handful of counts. The CDR3, as DNA: TGTGCCTGGAGACGGGGTTACAATGAGCAGTTCTTC. Its protein is CAWRRGYNEQFF. The V gene is TRBV30, the J gene TRBJ2-1; possible D gene TRBD2, 5 bases. The CDR3 runs 12 residues. Trimming cost V 3 bases and J 4 bases, with 7 bases left between them. In germline, CDR1 is GTSNPN, CDR2 SVGIG (reference sequence).

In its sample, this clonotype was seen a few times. The CDR3 reads CASRGAFSYEQYF. CDR3 bases: TGTGCCAGCAGGGGCGCTTTCTCCTACGAGCAGTACTTC. The gene calls are TRBV6-1 and TRBJ2-7; D is undetermined. Germline V gene data show CDR1 as MNHNS and CDR2 as SASEGT. Trimming pared 6 bases from V and 0 bases from J, leaving 9 bases between. The CDR3 extends over 13 amino acids.

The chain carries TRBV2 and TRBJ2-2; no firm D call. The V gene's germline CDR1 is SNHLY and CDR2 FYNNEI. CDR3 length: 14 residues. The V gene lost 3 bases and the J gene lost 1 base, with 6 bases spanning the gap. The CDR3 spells CASSEQENTGELFF. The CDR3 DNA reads TGTGCCAGCAGTGAGCAGGAGAACACCGGGGAGCTGTTTTTT.

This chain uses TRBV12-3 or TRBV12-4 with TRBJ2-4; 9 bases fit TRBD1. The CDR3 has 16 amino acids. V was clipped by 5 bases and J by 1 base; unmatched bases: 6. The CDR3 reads CASSRDRGTAKNIQYF. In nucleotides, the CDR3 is TGTGCCAGCAGTCGCGACAGGGGGACGGCCAAAAACATTCAGTACTTC.

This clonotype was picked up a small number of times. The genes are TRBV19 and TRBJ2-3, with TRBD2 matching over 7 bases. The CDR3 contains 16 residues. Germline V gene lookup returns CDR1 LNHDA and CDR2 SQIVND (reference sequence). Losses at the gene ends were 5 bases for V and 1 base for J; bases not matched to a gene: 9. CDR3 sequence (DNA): TGTGCCAGTAGTCCCCGATTTCGGGGGGGCACAGATACGCAGTATTTT. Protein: CASSPRFRGGTDTQYF.

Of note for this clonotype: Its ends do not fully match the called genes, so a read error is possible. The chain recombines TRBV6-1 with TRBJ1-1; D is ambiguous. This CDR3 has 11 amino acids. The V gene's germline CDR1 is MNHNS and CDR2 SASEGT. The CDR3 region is CASGDIYNAFF. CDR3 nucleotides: TGTGCCAGCGGTGATATCTACAACGCTTTCTTT.

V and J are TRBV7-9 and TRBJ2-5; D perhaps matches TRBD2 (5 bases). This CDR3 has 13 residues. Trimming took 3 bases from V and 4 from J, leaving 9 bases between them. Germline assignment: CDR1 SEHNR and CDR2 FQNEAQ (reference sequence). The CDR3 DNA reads TGTGCCAGCAGCTTTCCCGGAGGAGAGACCCAGTACTTC. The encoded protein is CASSFPGGETQYF.

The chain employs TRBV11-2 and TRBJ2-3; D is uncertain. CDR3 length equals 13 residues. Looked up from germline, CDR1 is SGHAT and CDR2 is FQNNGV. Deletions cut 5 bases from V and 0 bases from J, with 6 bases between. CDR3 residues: CASSNPSTDTQYF. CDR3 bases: TGTGCCAGCAGCAATCCAAGCACAGATACGCAGTATTTT.

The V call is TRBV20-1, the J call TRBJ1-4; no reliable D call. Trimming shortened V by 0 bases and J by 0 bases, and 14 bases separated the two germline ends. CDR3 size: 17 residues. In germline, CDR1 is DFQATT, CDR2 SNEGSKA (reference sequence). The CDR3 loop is CSARDAGRTTTNEKLFF. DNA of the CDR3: TGCAGTGCTAGAGACGCCGGGAGAACTACAACTAATGAAAAACTGTTTTTT.

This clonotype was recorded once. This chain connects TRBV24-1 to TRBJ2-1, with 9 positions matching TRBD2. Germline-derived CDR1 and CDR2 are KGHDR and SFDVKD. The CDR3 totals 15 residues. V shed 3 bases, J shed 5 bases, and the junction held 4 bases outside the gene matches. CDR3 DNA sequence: TGTGCCACCAGTGATATAGCGGGAGCCCACAATGAGCAGTTCTTC. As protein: CATSDIAGAHNEQFF.

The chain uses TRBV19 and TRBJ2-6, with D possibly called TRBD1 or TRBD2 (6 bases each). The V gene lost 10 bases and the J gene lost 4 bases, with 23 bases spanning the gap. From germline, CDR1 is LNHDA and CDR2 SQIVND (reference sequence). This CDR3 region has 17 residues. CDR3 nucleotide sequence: TGTGCCACCCGAGACAGGATGGGAGGATCCGGGGCCAACGTCCTGACTTTC. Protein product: CATRDRMGGSGANVLTF.

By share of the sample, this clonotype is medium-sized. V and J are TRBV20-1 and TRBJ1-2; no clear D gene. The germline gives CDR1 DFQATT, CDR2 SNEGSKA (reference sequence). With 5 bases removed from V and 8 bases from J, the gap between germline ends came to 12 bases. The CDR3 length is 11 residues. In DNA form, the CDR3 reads TGCAGTGCTGGCTTATTGCTGGGCTACACCTTC. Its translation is CSAGLLLGYTF.

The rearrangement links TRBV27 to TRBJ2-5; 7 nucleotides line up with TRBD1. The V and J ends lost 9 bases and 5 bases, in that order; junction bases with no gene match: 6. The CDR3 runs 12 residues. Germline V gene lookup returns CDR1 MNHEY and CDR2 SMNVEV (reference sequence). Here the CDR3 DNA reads TGTGCCAGTTCTGACAGGGAGGAGACCCAGTACTTC. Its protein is CASSDREETQYF.

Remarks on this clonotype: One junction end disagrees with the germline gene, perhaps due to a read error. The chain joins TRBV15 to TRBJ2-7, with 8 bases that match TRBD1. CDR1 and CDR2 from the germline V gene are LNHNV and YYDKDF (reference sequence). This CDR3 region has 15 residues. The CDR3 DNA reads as TGTGCCACCAGCAGGGACAGGGCCGCCTCCTCCGAGCAGTACTTC. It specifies CATSRDRAASSEQYF.

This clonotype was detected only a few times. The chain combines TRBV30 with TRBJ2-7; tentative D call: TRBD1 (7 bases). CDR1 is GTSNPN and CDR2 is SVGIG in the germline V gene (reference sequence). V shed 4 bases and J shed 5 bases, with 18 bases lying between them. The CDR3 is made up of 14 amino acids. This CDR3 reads CAWKRTGGVDEQYF. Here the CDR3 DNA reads TGTGCCTGGAAAAGGACAGGAGGGGTCGACGAGCAGTACTTC.

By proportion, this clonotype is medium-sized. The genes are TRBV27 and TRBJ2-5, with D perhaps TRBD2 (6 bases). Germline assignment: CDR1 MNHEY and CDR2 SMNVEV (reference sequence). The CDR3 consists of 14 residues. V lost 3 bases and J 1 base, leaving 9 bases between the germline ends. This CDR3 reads CASSFGGTQETQYF. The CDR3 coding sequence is TGTGCCAGCAGTTTCGGGGGAACCCAAGAGACCCAGTACTTC.

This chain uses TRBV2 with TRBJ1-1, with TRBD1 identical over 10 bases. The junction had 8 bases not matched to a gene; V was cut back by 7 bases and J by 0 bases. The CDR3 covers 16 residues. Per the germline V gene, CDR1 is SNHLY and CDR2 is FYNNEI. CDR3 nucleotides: TGTGCCAGCAACAAGGGACAGGGGATGCTGAACACTGAAGCTTTCTTT. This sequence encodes CASNKGQGMLNTEAFF.

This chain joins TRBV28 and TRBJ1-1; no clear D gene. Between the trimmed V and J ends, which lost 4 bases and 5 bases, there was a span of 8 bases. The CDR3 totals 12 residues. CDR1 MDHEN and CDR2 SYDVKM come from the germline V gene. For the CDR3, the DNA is TGTGCCAGCAGTTCGATGACAACTGAAGCTTTCTTT. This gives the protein CASSSMTTEAFF.

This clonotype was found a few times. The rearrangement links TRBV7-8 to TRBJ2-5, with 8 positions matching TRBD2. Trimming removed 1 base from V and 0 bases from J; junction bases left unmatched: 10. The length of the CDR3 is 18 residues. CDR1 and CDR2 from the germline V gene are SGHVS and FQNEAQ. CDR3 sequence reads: CASSLVVAGSINQETQYF. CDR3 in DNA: TGTGCCAGCAGCTTAGTGGTAGCGGGGAGCATAAACCAAGAGACCCAGTACTTC.

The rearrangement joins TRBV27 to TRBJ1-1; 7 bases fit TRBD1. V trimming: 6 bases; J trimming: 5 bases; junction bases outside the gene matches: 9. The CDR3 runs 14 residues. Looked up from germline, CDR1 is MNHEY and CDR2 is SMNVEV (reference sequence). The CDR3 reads CASRGLLRGTEAFF. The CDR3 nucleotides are TGTGCCAGCAGGGGACTCCTCAGGGGGACTGAAGCTTTCTTT.

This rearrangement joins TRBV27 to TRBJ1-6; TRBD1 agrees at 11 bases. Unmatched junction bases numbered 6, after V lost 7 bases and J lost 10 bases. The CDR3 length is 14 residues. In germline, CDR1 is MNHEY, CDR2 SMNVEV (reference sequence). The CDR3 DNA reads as TGTGCCAGCATAAGGGACAGGGGGGCCTCACCCCTCCACTTT. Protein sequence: CASIRDRGASPLHF.

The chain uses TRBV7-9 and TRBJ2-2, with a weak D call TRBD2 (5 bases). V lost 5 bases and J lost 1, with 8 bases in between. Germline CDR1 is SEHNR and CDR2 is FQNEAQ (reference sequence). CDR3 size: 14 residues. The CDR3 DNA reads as TGTGCCAGCAGCCCTCGGGAGAACACCGGGGAGCTGTTTTTT. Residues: CASSPRENTGELFF.

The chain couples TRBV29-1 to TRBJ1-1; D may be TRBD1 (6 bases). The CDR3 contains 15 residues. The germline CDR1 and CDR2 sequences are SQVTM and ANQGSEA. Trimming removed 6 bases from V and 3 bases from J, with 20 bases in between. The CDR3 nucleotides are TGCAGCGTCTTGGACAGTTACAAAGGGTACACTGAAGCTTTCTTT. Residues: CSVLDSYKGYTEAFF.

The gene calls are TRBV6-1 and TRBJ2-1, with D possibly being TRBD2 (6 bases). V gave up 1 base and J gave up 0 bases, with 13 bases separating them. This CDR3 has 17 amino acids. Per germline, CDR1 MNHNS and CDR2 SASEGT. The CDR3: CASSEGWGVSSYNEQFF. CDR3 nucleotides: TGTGCCAGCAGTGAAGGATGGGGGGTAAGCTCCTACAATGAGCAGTTCTTC.

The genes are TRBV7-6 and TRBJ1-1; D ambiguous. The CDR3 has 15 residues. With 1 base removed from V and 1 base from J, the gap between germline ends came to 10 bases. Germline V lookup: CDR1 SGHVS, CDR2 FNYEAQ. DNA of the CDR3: TGTGCCAGCAGCTTAGGGGTGCGGGAGAACACTGAAGCTTTCTTT. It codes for CASSLGVRENTEAFF.

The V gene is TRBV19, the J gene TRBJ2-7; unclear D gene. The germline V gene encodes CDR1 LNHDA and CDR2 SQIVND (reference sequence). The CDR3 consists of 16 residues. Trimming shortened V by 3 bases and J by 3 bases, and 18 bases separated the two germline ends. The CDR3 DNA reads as TGTGCCAGTAGTATTTTTCGGTCGGCGACGCACTACGAGCAGTACTTC. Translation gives CASSIFRSATHYEQYF. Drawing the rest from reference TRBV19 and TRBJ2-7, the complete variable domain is DGGITQSPKYLFRKEGQNVTLSCEQNLNHDAMYWYRQDPGQGLRLIYYSQIVNDFQKGDIAEGYSVSREKKESFPLTVTSAQKNPTAFYLCASSIFRSATHYEQYFGPGTRLTVT.

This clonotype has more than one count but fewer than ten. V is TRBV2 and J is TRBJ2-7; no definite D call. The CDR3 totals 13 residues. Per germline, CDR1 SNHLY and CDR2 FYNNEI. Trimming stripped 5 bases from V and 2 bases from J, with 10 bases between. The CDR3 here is CASSIPETYEQYF. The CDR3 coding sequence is TGTGCCAGCAGTATCCCAGAAACCTACGAGCAGTACTTC.

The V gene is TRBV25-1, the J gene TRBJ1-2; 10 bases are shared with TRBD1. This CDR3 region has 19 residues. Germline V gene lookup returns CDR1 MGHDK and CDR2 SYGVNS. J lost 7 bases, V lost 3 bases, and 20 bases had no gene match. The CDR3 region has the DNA TGTGCCAGCAGTGATTTCGGACGTCCGGGACAGGGGCCCCAGGCTGGCTACACCTTC. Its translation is CASSDFGRPGQGPQAGYTF.